These 19 T cell receptor beta chains came from one sample sequenced in a study of OX40 agonist ivuxolimab in advanced cancers. Sequencing was performed with immunoSEQ multiplex PCR; in TCRdb, only in-frame clones are kept and a portion is missing. This table holds some 97,000 clones, 90% found once. Sequencing used CD4+ or CD8+ T cells sorted from blood, obtained in a trial of the OX40 agonist ivuxolimab. The receptors come from an adult with an advanced solid tumor such as melanoma, head and neck, liver or kidney cancer.

The V call is TRBV7-9, the J call TRBJ2-3; TRBD2 aligns across 7 bases. The V gene end was trimmed by 1 base and the J gene end by 1 base; junction bases not matched to a gene: 2. Germline lookup yields CDR1 SEHNR and CDR2 FQNEAQ (reference sequence). This CDR3 is 15 amino acids long. The CDR3 nucleotides read TGTGCCAGCAGCTTAGGGGAGGGCGGCACAGATACGCAGTATTTT. It translates to CASSLGEGGTDTQYF.

CDR3 in DNA: TGTGCCAGCAGTTCCCTTTTGGGGCCGGGGCAGCCCCAGCATTTT. The encoded protein is CASSSLLGPGQPQHF. The chain uses TRBV6-5 and TRBJ1-5; D possibly corresponds to TRBD1 (5 bases). CDR1 and CDR2 from the germline V gene are MNHEY and SVGAGI. This CDR3 has 15 residues. Trimming took 4 bases from V and 7 from J, leaving 17 bases between them.

This clone was seen only once. The chain recombines TRBV29-1 with TRBJ2-3; weak D call: TRBD1 (6 bases). The CDR3 spans 12 residues. The V end was cut by 2 bases, the J end by 4 bases, with 7 bases between. Germline V gene sequence: CDR1 SQVTM, CDR2 ANQGSEA. CDR3 protein: CSVEKGADTQYF. CDR3 bases: TGCAGCGTTGAAAAGGGGGCAGATACGCAGTATTTT.

This clone was observed once. The chain is built from TRBV11-2 and TRBJ2-3, with 10 bases identical to TRBD1. J was trimmed by 5 bases and V by 5 bases; bases with no gene match: 4. Per the germline V gene, CDR1 is SGHAT and CDR2 is FQNNGV. CDR3 size: 14 residues. In nucleotides, the CDR3 is TGTGCCAGCAGCACCTGGGACAGGGGAGATACGCAGTATTTT. Translated: CASSTWDRGDTQYF.

The chain is built from TRBV19 and TRBJ1-1, with D perhaps TRBD1 (5 bases). Germline assignment: CDR1 LNHDA and CDR2 SQIVND (reference sequence). CDR3 length equals 14 residues. With 3 bases removed from V and 1 base from J, the gap between germline ends came to 9 bases. CDR3 nucleotides: TGTGCCAGTAGTATGGGCAGGGAGAACACTGAAGCTTTCTTT. Amino acids: CASSMGRENTEAFF.

This clone showed up just a few times. The V call is TRBV7-9, the J call TRBJ2-5; D is possibly TRBD2 (6 bases). The CDR3 is 14 residues long. CDR1 is SEHNR and CDR2 is FQNEAQ in the germline V gene (reference sequence). V was pared by 3 bases and J by 5 bases, with 13 bases between. The CDR3 loop reads CASSLGRGEETQYF. As DNA, the CDR3 is TGTGCCAGCAGCTTGGGGCGGGGTGAGGAGACCCAGTACTTC.

This clone has only a few counts. The chain couples TRBV5-1 to TRBJ2-5; TRBD1 matches at 11 bases. The CDR3 runs to 16 residues. Germline CDR1 and CDR2: SGHRS and YFSETQ. J gave up 0 bases and V 4 bases, and 5 bases lay outside the gene matches. CDR3 sequence: CASSGGTGGYQETQYF. CDR3 DNA sequence: TGCGCCAGCAGCGGCGGGACAGGGGGGTACCAAGAGACCCAGTACTTC.

The DNA for the CDR3 is TGTGCCAGCATCAAGAGCAGGACAGATACGCAGTATTTT. This sequence encodes CASIKSRTDTQYF. The chain has TRBV7-2 and TRBJ2-3; D unclear. Germline V lookup: CDR1 SGHTA, CDR2 FQGNSA. V was clipped by 7 bases and J by 3 bases, with 11 bases between them. There are 13 residues in the CDR3. Full variable domain (rest looked up from reference TRBV7-2 and TRBJ2-3): GAGVSQSPSNKVTEKGKDVELRCDPISGHTALYWYRQSLGQGLEFLIYFQGNSAPDKSGLPSDRFSAERTGGSVSTLTIQRTQQEDSAVYLCASIKSRTDTQYFGPGTRLTVL.

The V call is TRBV19, the J call TRBJ1-2, with 10 positions matching TRBD1. This CDR3 is built from 15 residues. Looked up from germline, CDR1 is LNHDA and CDR2 is SQIVND (reference sequence). The J segment lost 0 bases and the V segment lost 8 bases, leaving 6 bases of the junction unmatched. CDR3 residues: CASAGQGTANYGYTF. The CDR3 nucleotides are TGTGCCAGTGCGGGACAGGGGACTGCTAACTATGGCTACACCTTC.

This clone was detected only once. CDR3 amino acids: CASSPSAGALMAGELFF. The CDR3 DNA follows: TGTGCCAGCTCACCATCTGCGGGAGCGCTGATGGCCGGGGAGCTGTTTTTT. The chain is built from TRBV18 and TRBJ2-2; TRBD2 matches at 7 bases. Per germline, CDR1 KGHSH and CDR2 LQKENI. The CDR3 spans 17 residues. The junction had 12 bases not matched to a gene; V was cut back by 2 bases and J by 6 bases. Variable domain in full (rest from reference TRBV18 and TRBJ2-2): NAGVMQNPRHLVRRRGQEARLRCSPMKGHSHVYWYRQLPEEGLKFMVYLQKENIIDESGMPKERFSAEFPKEGPSILRIQQVVRGDSAAYFCASSPSAGALMAGELFFGEGSRLTVL.

V gene TRBV28 combines with J gene TRBJ2-2, with 8 positions matching TRBD1. CDR3 length: 13 residues. Germline assignment: CDR1 MDHEN and CDR2 SYDVKM. The V segment lost 7 bases and the J segment 5 bases; nucleotides outside the gene matches: 3. The CDR3 DNA is TGTGCCAGCAACAGGGGGAGGACCGGGGAGCTGTTTTTT. It is translated as CASNRGRTGELFF.

Here the CDR3 DNA reads TGCGCCAGCAGCCTTGGACAGGGTGGTTCGCATGAGCAGTTCTTC. The encoded protein is CASSLGQGGSHEQFF. V gene TRBV5-1 combines with J gene TRBJ2-1; 8 bases map to TRBD1. The CDR3 totals 15 residues. Trimming took 4 bases from V and 8 from J; bases not matched to a gene: 11. The germline V gene has CDR1 SGHRS and CDR2 YFSETQ.

V is TRBV29-1 and J is TRBJ2-4; TRBD2 might be the D (5 bases). Trimming removed 1 base from V and 2 bases from J, with 12 bases in between. This CDR3 has 15 amino acids. The germline gives CDR1 SQVTM, CDR2 ANQGSEA. The CDR3 sequence: CSVEVREQTKNIQYF. The CDR3 coding sequence is TGCAGCGTTGAAGTCCGGGAACAGACCAAAAACATTCAGTACTTC.

The rearrangement uses TRBV30 and TRBJ2-3, with 7 bases matching TRBD1. The germline V gene has CDR1 GTSNPN and CDR2 SVGIG (reference sequence). Trimming removed 5 bases from V and 0 bases from J; junction bases left unmatched: 17. The CDR3 loop spans 18 amino acids. The CDR3 is CAWSTTLYRRGSTDTQYF. In DNA form, the CDR3 reads TGTGCCTGGTCCACCACACTGTACCGCAGGGGGAGCACAGATACGCAGTATTTT.

This clone was detected once. The chain has TRBV6-5 and TRBJ2-7; D not resolved. The germline CDR1 and CDR2 sequences are MNHEY and SVGAGI. The ends were cut back, 8 bases at V and 2 bases at J, with 4 bases in the middle. This CDR3 is 10 amino acids long. In nucleotides, the CDR3 is TGTGCCAGCGGCGCCTACGAGCAGTACTTC. It yields the protein CASGAYEQYF.

This chain links TRBV19 with TRBJ2-7; D is possibly TRBD2 (6 bases). The CDR3 is 14 amino acids. Looked up from germline, CDR1 is LNHDA and CDR2 is SQIVND (reference sequence). Trimming shortened V by 6 bases and J by 4 bases, and 16 bases separated the two germline ends. CDR3 in DNA: TGTGCCAGTAGCCCTCGGCGGGAAGGTTACGAGCAGTACTTC. Residues: CASSPRREGYEQYF.

The rearrangement joins TRBV28 to TRBJ2-3; 10 bases are a match to TRBD2. J gave up 1 base and V 6 bases, and 10 bases lay outside the gene matches. This CDR3 has 17 amino acids. The V gene's germline CDR1 is MDHEN and CDR2 SYDVKM. DNA of the CDR3: TGTGCCAGCAGCCCCGGTGGACTAGCGGAGCGCACAGATACGCAGTATTTT. It is translated as CASSPGGLAERTDTQYF.

The gene calls are TRBV28 and TRBJ2-3; D is unresolved. This CDR3 is 11 amino acids long. V was shortened by 3 bases and J by 6 bases, with 4 bases between the two germline ends. The germline V gene encodes CDR1 MDHEN and CDR2 SYDVKM. CDR3 nucleotides: TGTGCCAGCAGTTTGTTGGATACGCAGTATTTT. Amino acids: CASSLLDTQYF.

The chain has TRBV28 and TRBJ1-3; 7 bases map to TRBD1. V lost 5 bases to trimming and J lost 0 bases; unmatched junction nucleotides: 4. The germline V gene encodes CDR1 MDHEN and CDR2 SYDVKM. The CDR3 consists of 15 residues. CDR3 protein: CASSPGQISGNTIYF. CDR3 DNA sequence: TGTGCCAGCAGTCCGGGACAGATCTCTGGAAACACCATATATTTT.